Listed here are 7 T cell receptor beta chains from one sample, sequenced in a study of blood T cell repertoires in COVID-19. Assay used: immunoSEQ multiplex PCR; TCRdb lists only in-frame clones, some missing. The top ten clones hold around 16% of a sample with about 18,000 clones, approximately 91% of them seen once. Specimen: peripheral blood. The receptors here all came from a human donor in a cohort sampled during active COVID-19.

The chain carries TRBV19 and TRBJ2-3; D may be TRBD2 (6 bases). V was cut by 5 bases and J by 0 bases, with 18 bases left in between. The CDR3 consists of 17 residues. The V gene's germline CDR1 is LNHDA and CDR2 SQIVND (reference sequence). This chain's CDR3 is CASSGGLGTISTDTQYF. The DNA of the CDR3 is TGTGCCAGTAGTGGGGGACTTGGAACGATTAGCACAGATACGCAGTATTTT.

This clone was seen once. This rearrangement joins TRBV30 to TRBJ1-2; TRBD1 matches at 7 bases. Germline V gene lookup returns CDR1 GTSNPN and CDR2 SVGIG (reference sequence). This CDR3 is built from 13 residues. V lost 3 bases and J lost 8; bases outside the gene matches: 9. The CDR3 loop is CAWRLRGGNGYTF. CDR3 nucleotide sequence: TGTGCCTGGAGATTGCGAGGGGGCAACGGCTACACCTTC.

CDR3 sequence (DNA): TGTGCCAGCAGCTGGGGTAGGACAAATGTGGACGAGCAGTACTTC. It yields the protein CASSWGRTNVDEQYF. The V gene is TRBV5-8, the J gene TRBJ2-7; D is perhaps TRBD1 (5 bases). CDR1 and CDR2 (germline): SGHTS, YDEGEE. Trimming took off 3 bases at V and 5 bases at J, with 18 bases between the two ends. The length of the CDR3 is 15 residues. The complete variable domain, with remaining parts taken from reference TRBV5-8 and TRBJ2-7, reads EAGVTQSPTHLIKTRGQQATLRCSPISGHTSVYWYQQALGLGLQFLLWYDEGEERNRGNFPPRFSGRQFPNYSSELNVNALELEDSALYLCASSWGRTNVDEQYFGPGTRLTVT.

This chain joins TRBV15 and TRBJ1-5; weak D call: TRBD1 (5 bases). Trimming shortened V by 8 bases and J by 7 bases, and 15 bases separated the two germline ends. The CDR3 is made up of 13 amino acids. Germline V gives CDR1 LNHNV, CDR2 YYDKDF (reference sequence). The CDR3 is CATSQGLGQPQHF. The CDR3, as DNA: TGTGCCACCTCCCAGGGTCTAGGACAGCCCCAGCATTTT.

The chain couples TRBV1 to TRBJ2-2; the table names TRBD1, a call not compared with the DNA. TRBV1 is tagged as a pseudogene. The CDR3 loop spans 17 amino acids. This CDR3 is CTSSQPTGQGETGELFF. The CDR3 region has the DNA TGCACCAGCAGCCAACCTACCGGACAGGGAGAGACCGGGGAGCTGTTTTTT.

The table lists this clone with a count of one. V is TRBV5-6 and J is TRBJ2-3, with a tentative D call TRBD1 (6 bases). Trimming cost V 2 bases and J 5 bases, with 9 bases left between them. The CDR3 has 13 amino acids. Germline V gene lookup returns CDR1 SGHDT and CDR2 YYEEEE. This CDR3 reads CASSLSGVDTQYF. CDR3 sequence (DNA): TGTGCCAGCAGCTTATCAGGGGTAGATACGCAGTATTTT.

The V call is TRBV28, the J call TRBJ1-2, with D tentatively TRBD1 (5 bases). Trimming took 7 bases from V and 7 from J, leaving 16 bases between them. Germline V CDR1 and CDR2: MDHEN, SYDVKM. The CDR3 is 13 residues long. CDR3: CASTKPGSSGYTF. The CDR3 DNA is TGTGCCAGCACCAAACCAGGGTCCTCTGGCTACACCTTC.